The 28 T cell receptor beta chains below all came from one sample that was sequenced in a study of monozygotic twins with inflammatory bowel disease. TCRdb reprocessed the 5' RACE reads, with one entry per CDR3 protein and no DNA. The ten most abundant clones cover about 2.4% of a sample with around 450,000 distinct CDR3 sequences. The sequencing sample was made of blood. Receptors originate from a human donor with ulcerative colitis or Crohn's disease, or a healthy co-twin of an affected twin (not recorded which).

This sequence joins TRBV20-1 and TRBJ2-3. Germline CDR1 DFQATT, CDR2 SNEGSKA (reference sequence). This CDR3 spans 12 amino acids. The CDR3 loop reads CSARTSRDTQYF.

V and J are TRBV20-1 and TRBJ2-5; the D call from TCRdb, TRBD1, cannot be confirmed without DNA. The CDR3 has 11 residues. The germline CDR1 and CDR2 sequences are DFQATT and SNEGSKA (reference sequence). The CDR3 reads CSAPRGETQYF.

The V call is TRBV7-2, the J call TRBJ2-7. Per the germline V gene, CDR1 is SGHTA and CDR2 is FQGNSA. The CDR3 runs 13 residues. CDR3 sequence reads: CASSSITSSEQYF.

The chain is built from TRBV7-2 and TRBJ1-1. Germline values: CDR1 SGHTA, CDR2 FQGNSA. The CDR3 spans 16 residues. The CDR3 region is CASRMGFTRSSTEAFF.

The CDR3 sequence is CSVEKSGNEQYF. This chain uses TRBV29-1 with TRBJ2-7. Germline lookup yields CDR1 SQVTM and CDR2 ANQGSEA. The CDR3 extends over 12 amino acids.

The gene calls are TRBV20-1 and TRBJ2-3; TCRdb's D call, TRBD2, is unchecked because there is no DNA. Germline values: CDR1 DFQATT, CDR2 SNEGSKA (reference sequence). The CDR3 length is 17 residues. The CDR3 loop is CSARMRGRAGGTDTQYF.

The chain carries TRBV3-1 and TRBJ2-2; checking the TCRdb D call of TRBD2 is not possible without DNA. From germline, CDR1 is LGHDT and CDR2 YNNKEL (reference sequence). The CDR3 contains 16 residues. Here the CDR3 reads CASSQGLGRNTGELFF.

The rearrangement uses TRBV20-1 and TRBJ2-2. The CDR3 consists of 13 residues. Germline CDR1 is DFQATT and CDR2 is SNEGSKA (reference sequence). CDR3 region: CSCREMNTGELFF.

The chain is built from TRBV5-1 and TRBJ1-1; the D gene TCRdb calls, TRBD1, cannot be checked with no DNA. The CDR3 extends over 16 amino acids. Germline V lookup: CDR1 SGHRS, CDR2 YFSETQ. The CDR3 here is CASSSGGAGGNTEAFF.

The rearrangement joins TRBV2 to TRBJ2-5; TCRdb returns TRBD2, unconfirmable since there is no DNA. The CDR3 covers 15 residues. Germline lookup yields CDR1 SNHLY and CDR2 FYNNEI. The CDR3: CATYPALAGKETQYF.

The V call is TRBV6-2 or TRBV6-3, the J call TRBJ1-2; without DNA, the TCRdb call of TRBD1 cannot be checked. Germline CDR1 is MNHEY and CDR2 is SVGEGT. The length of the CDR3 is 13 residues. CDR3 sequence: CAITTSGLHGYTF.

The V and J genes are TRBV6-4 and TRBJ2-1; TCRdb's D call, TRBD2, is unchecked because there is no DNA. The germline V gene has CDR1 MRHNA and CDR2 SNTAGT. The CDR3 totals 22 residues. CDR3 sequence: CASSEPFDRGGQRTSGNNEQFF.

The J gene is TRBJ2-5, the V gene TRBV7-2; TCRdb's D call of TRBD1 is untestable without DNA. CDR1 SGHTA and CDR2 FQGNSA come from the germline V gene. The CDR3 covers 13 residues. The CDR3 here is CASAGGPQETQYF.

V gene TRBV5-1 combines with J gene TRBJ2-1; TCRdb calls TRBD2, which cannot be checked without DNA. In germline, CDR1 is SGHRS, CDR2 YFSETQ. The CDR3 loop spans 15 amino acids. CDR3 residues: CASSLAVAGEGSRFF.

The chain uses TRBV18 and TRBJ2-5; the TCRdb call, TRBD1, lacks DNA for checking. CDR1 and CDR2 (germline): KGHSH, LQKENI. The CDR3 has 14 amino acids. CDR3 in amino acids: CASSAGQSQETQYF.

The rearrangement links TRBV19 to TRBJ1-1. The CDR3 consists of 15 residues. In germline, CDR1 is LNHDA, CDR2 SQIVND (reference sequence). CDR3 sequence: CASSIEPGFGTEAFF.

The chain joins TRBV7-9 to TRBJ2-6. The V gene's germline CDR1 is SEHNR and CDR2 FQNEAQ (reference sequence). The CDR3 extends over 17 amino acids. The CDR3 sequence: CASSLVGSNSGANVLTF.

The chain has TRBV6-2 or TRBV6-3 and TRBJ2-1; TCRdb selects TRBD1, and the lack of DNA leaves this call unchecked. The germline CDR1 and CDR2 sequences are MNHEY and SVGEGT. The CDR3 loop spans 12 amino acids. CDR3 sequence: CASSRQNNEQFF.

The genes are TRBV2 and TRBJ1-1; TCRdb's D gene call, TRBD1, goes unchecked for lack of DNA. This CDR3 is 14 amino acids long. Germline CDR1 SNHLY, CDR2 FYNNEI. The CDR3 reads CASSVGGSNTEAFF.

This sequence joins TRBV5-1 and TRBJ2-6. The germline V gene has CDR1 SGHRS and CDR2 YFSETQ. This CDR3 region has 17 residues. CDR3 sequence reads: CASSRGLDSSGANVLTF.

The chain employs TRBV7-9 and TRBJ1-1; TCRdb's D gene call, TRBD1, goes unchecked for lack of DNA. The CDR3 runs to 15 residues. Germline CDR1 is SEHNR and CDR2 is FQNEAQ (reference sequence). CDR3 sequence: CASSPGQGVGTEAFF. Full variable domain (rest looked up from reference TRBV7-9 and TRBJ1-1): DTGVSQNPRHKITKRGQNVTFRCDPISEHNRLYWYRQTLGQGPEFLTYFQNEAQLEKSRLLSDRFSAERPKGSFSTLEIQRTEQGDSAMYLCASSPGQGVGTEAFFGQGTRLTVV.

V is TRBV3-1 and J is TRBJ2-3; lacking DNA, the TRBD2 call made by TCRdb goes unchecked. Germline V gives CDR1 LGHDT, CDR2 YNNKEL (reference sequence). This CDR3 has 15 amino acids. The CDR3: CASSRRTSPEDTQYF.

The chain uses TRBV20-1 and TRBJ1-4. CDR1 is DFQATT and CDR2 is SNEGSKA in the germline V gene (reference sequence). This CDR3 region has 14 residues. The CDR3 is CSVPSWPLREKLFF.

The chain employs TRBV7-2 and TRBJ2-7. The CDR3 runs 14 residues. Looked up from germline, CDR1 is SGHTA and CDR2 is FQGNSA. The CDR3 spells CASSFVVRSYEQYF.

J is TRBJ2-1 and V is TRBV11-3; TCRdb calls TRBD1, which cannot be checked without DNA. The CDR3 is made up of 15 amino acids. Germline V gene data show CDR1 as SGHNT and CDR2 as YENEEA. This CDR3 reads CASSLSGGGYNEQFF.

The genes are TRBV6-2 or TRBV6-3 and TRBJ2-1. This CDR3 contains 15 residues. CDR1 is MNHEY, CDR2 SVGEGT, per germline. CDR3 residues: CASSYLGVSWNEQFF.

This chain links TRBV30 with TRBJ1-5. The CDR3 is 15 residues long. Germline V gene data show CDR1 as GTSNPN and CDR2 as SVGIG (reference sequence). The CDR3 loop is CAWSPKGAPGQPQHF.

V and J are TRBV30 and TRBJ2-1; the TCRdb D gene call, TRBD2, has no DNA to confirm it. The CDR3 contains 12 residues. Germline V gene data show CDR1 as GTSNPN and CDR2 as SVGIG (reference sequence). CDR3 amino acids: CAWKELRAEQFF.